Described below is a single T cell receptor beta chain sequence and its context. This record comes from a study of blood T cell repertoires in COVID-19. Across the whole study: Sites in the United States, Italy and Spain provided acute and convalescent COVID-19 samples. T cells, B-cell-depleted T cells, or PBMCs supplied cDNA or gDNA.

A Seattle source enrolled patients during active infection and followed them longitudinally. Original handling: Estimates of nucleated cell counts were drawn from the amplification of reference gene primers. Measured with immunoSEQ multiplex PCR; TCRdb has only the in-frame clones, and not every one. V and J calls and clone size are copied from that table; D and trimming were computed from the DNA. The sample includes about 120,000 clones, around 90% seen only once; the top ten take 3.8%. The V and J ends lost 2 bases and 4 bases respectively, with 14 bases between them. The CDR3 totals 15 residues. CDR1 and CDR2 (germline): LNHNV, YYDKDF (reference sequence).

The chain is built from TRBV15 and TRBJ1-2, with D possibly matching TRBD1 (6 bases). The sequence was obtained from a woman in her fifties or sixties with COVID-19, enrolled during active disease. Sequencing was performed on peripheral blood. CDR3 region: CATSRIPGQSYGYTF. The CDR3 DNA sequence: TGTGCCACCAGCAGAATACCGGGACAAAGCTATGGCTACACCTTC. Based on the CDR3 plus reference TRBV15 and TRBJ1-2, the full variable domain is DAMVIQNPRYQVTQFGKPVTLSCSQTLNHNVMYWYQQKSSQAPKLLFHYYDKDFNNEADTPDNFQSRRPNTSFCFLDIRSPGLGDTAMYLCATSRIPGQSYGYTFGSGTRLTVV.